This T cell receptor (beta chain) was retrieved from a study of blood T cell repertoires in COVID-19. The overall study: Acute and convalescent COVID-19 samples came from the United States, Italy and Spain. PBMCs, B-cell-depleted T cells, or T cells provided the cDNA or gDNA that made up the material.

Original data processing: Reference gene primer amplification gave nucleated cell count estimates. Data came from immunoSEQ multiplex PCR; TCRdb stores just in-frame clones and leaves some out. The V and J calls and clone size come from that table; D and trimming were worked out from the DNA. The sample includes around 65,000 clones, 75% to 85% of them seen just once. This clone was seen only once. Germline V gene sequence: CDR1 SGHRS, CDR2 YFSETQ. CDR3 length: 14 residues. The ends lost 0 bases at V and 3 bases at J; junction bases unmatched: 2. This receptor was identified in a human donor in a cohort sampled during active COVID-19. Specimen: peripheral blood. The chain uses TRBV5-1 and TRBJ2-7; 8 bases fit TRBD1. The CDR3 DNA is TGCGCCAGCAGCTTGGGACAGGGGTTCTACGAGCAGTACTTC. Its protein is CASSLGQGFYEQYF.